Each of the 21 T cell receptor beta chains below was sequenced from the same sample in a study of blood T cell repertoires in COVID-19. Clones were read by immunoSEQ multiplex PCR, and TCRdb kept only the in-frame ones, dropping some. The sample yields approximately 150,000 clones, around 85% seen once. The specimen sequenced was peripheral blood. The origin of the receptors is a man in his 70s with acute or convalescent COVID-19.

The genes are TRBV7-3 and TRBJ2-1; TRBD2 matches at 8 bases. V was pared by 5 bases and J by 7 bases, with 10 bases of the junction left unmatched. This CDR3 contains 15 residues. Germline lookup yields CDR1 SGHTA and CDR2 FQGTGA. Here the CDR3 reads CASSPSAGVGNEQFF. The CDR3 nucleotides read TGTGCCAGCAGCCCCTCAGCGGGAGTAGGGAATGAGCAGTTCTTC.

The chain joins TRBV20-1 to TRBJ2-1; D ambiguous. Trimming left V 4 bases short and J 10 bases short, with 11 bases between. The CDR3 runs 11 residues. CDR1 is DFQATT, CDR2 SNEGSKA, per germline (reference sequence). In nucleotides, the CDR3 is TGCAGTGCTATTTATGGGCTAGAGCAGTTCTTC. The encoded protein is CSAIYGLEQFF.

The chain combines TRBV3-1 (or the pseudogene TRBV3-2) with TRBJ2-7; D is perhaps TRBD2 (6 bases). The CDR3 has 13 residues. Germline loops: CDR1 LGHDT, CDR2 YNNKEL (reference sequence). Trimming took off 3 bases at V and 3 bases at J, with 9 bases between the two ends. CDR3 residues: CASSQDYLYEQYF. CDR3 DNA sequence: TGTGCCAGCAGCCAGGACTACCTCTACGAGCAGTACTTC.

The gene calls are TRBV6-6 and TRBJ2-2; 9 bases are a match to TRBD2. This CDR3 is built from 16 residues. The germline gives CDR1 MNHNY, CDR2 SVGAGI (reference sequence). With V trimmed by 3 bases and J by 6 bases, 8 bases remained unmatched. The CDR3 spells CASSYGAGGVSGELFF. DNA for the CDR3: TGTGCCAGCAGTTATGGGGCGGGAGGGGTATCCGGGGAGCTGTTTTTT.

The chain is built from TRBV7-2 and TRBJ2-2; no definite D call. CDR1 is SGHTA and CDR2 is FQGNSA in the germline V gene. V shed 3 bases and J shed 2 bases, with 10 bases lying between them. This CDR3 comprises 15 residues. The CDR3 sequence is CASSLVPGNTGELFF. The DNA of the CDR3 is TGTGCCAGCAGCTTGGTCCCGGGTAACACCGGGGAGCTGTTTTTT. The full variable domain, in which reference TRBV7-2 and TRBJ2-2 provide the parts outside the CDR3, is GAGVSQSPSNKVTEKGKDVELRCDPISGHTALYWYRQSLGQGLEFLIYFQGNSAPDKSGLPSDRFSAERTGGSVSTLTIQRTQQEDSAVYLCASSLVPGNTGELFFGEGSRLTVL.

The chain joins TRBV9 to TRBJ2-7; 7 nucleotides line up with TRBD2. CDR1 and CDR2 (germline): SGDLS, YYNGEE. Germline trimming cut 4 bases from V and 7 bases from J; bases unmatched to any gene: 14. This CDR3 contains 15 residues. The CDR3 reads CASSPLADPTGEQYF. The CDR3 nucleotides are TGTGCCAGCAGCCCCCTAGCGGATCCGACGGGGGAGCAGTACTTC.

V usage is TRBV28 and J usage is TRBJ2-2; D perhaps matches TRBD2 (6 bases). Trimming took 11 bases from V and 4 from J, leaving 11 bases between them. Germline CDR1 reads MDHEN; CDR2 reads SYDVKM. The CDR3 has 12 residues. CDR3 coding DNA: TGTGCCTCCCGGGAGCTCACCGGGGAGCTGTTTTTT. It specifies CASRELTGELFF.

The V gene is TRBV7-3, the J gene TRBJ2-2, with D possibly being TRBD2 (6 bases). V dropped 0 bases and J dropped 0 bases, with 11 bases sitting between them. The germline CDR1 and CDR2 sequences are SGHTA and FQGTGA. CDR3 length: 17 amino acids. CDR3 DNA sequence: TGTGCCAGCAGCTTAACTCGGCGGGATGCGAACACCGGGGAGCTGTTTTTT. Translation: CASSLTRRDANTGELFF.

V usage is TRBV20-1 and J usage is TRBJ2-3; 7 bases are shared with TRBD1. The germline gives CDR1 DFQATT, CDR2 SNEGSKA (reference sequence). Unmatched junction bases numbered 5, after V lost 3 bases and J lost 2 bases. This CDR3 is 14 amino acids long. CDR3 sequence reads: CSASLGGFTDTQYF. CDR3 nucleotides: TGCAGTGCTAGTTTAGGGGGCTTCACAGATACGCAGTATTTT.

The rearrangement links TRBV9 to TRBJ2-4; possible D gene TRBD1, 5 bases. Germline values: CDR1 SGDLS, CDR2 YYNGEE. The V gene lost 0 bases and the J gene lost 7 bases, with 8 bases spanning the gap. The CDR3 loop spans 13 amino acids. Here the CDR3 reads CASSVGAGNIQYF. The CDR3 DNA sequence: TGTGCCAGCAGCGTAGGGGCAGGGAACATTCAGTACTTC.

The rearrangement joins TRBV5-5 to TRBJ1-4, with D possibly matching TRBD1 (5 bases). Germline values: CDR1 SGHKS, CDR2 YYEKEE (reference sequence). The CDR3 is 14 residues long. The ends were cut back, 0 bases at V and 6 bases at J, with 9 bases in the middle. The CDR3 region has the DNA TGTGCCAGCAGCTTGGTGACAGTCGATGAAAAACTGTTTTTT. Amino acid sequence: CASSLVTVDEKLFF.

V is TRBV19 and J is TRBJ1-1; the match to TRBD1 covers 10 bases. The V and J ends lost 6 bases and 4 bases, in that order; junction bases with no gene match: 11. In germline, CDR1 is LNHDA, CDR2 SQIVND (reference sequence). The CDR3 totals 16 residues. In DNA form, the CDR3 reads TGTGCCAGTAGCCATTGGACAGGGGGGATCGGCACTGAAGCTTTCTTT. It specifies CASSHWTGGIGTEAFF.

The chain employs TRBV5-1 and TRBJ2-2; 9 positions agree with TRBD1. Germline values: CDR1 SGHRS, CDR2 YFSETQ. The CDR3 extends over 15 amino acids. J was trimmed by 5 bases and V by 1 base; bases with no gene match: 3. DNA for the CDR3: TGCGCCAGCAGCTTGACAGGGGGCAGGACCGGGGAGCTGTTTTTT. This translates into CASSLTGGRTGELFF.

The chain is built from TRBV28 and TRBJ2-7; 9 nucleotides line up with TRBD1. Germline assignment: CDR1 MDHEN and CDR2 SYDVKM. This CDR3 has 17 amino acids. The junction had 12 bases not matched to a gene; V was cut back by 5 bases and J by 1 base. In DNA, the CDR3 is TGTGCCAGCAGTCCGCCGGGACAGGGCGCCTCATCCTACGAGCAGTACTTC. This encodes CASSPPGQGASSYEQYF.

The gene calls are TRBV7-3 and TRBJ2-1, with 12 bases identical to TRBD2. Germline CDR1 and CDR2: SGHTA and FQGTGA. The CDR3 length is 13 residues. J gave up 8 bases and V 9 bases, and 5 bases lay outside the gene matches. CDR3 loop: CASGLAGIDEQFF. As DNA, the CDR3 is TGTGCCAGTGGACTAGCGGGAATTGATGAGCAGTTCTTC.

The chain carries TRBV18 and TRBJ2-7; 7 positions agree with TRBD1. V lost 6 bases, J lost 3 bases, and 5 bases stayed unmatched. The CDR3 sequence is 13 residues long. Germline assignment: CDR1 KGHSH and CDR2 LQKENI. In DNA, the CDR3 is TGTGCCAGCTCGCCAGGACAGGTCTACGAGCAGTACTTC. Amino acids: CASSPGQVYEQYF. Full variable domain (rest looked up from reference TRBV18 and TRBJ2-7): NAGVMQNPRHLVRRRGQEARLRCSPMKGHSHVYWYRQLPEEGLKFMVYLQKENIIDESGMPKERFSAEFPKEGPSILRIQQVVRGDSAAYFCASSPGQVYEQYFGPGTRLTVT.

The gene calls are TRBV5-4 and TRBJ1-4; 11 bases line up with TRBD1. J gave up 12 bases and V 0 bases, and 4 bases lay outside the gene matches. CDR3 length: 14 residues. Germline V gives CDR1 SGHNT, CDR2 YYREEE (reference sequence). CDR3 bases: TGTGCCAGCAGCTTGGGGACAGGGGGCTCGGAACTGTTTTTT. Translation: CASSLGTGGSELFF.

CDR3 coding DNA: TGCGCCAGCAGCTTGGCCGGGACTTCAACCTACGAGCAGTACTTC. It yields the protein CASSLAGTSTYEQYF. This chain connects TRBV5-1 to TRBJ2-7; the D gene is possibly TRBD2 (6 bases). V shed 0 bases and J shed 2 bases, with 12 bases lying between them. CDR3 length: 15 amino acids. From germline, CDR1 is SGHRS and CDR2 YFSETQ.

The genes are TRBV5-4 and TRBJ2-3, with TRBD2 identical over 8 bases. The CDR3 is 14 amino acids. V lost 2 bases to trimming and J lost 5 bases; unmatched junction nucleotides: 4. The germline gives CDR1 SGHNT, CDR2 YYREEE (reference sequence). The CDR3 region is CASSLSGSEDTQYF. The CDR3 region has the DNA TGTGCCAGCAGCTTAAGCGGGAGTGAAGATACGCAGTATTTT.

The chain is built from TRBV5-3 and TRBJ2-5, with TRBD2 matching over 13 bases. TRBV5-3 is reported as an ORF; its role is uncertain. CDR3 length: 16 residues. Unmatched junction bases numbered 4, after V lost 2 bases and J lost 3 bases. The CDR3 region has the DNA TGTGCCAGAAGCTTTCTCGGACTAGCGGGAGAAGAGACCCAGTACTTC. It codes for CARSFLGLAGEETQYF.

CDR3 amino acids: CASSISELGGHNEQFF. The CDR3 DNA follows: TGTGCCAGTAGTATATCCGAACTAGGGGGCCACAATGAGCAGTTCTTC. The V and J genes are TRBV19 and TRBJ2-1; TRBD1 matches 7 bases. The V segment lost 2 bases and the J segment 5 bases; nucleotides outside the gene matches: 9. This CDR3 comprises 16 residues. The germline gives CDR1 LNHDA, CDR2 SQIVND (reference sequence).